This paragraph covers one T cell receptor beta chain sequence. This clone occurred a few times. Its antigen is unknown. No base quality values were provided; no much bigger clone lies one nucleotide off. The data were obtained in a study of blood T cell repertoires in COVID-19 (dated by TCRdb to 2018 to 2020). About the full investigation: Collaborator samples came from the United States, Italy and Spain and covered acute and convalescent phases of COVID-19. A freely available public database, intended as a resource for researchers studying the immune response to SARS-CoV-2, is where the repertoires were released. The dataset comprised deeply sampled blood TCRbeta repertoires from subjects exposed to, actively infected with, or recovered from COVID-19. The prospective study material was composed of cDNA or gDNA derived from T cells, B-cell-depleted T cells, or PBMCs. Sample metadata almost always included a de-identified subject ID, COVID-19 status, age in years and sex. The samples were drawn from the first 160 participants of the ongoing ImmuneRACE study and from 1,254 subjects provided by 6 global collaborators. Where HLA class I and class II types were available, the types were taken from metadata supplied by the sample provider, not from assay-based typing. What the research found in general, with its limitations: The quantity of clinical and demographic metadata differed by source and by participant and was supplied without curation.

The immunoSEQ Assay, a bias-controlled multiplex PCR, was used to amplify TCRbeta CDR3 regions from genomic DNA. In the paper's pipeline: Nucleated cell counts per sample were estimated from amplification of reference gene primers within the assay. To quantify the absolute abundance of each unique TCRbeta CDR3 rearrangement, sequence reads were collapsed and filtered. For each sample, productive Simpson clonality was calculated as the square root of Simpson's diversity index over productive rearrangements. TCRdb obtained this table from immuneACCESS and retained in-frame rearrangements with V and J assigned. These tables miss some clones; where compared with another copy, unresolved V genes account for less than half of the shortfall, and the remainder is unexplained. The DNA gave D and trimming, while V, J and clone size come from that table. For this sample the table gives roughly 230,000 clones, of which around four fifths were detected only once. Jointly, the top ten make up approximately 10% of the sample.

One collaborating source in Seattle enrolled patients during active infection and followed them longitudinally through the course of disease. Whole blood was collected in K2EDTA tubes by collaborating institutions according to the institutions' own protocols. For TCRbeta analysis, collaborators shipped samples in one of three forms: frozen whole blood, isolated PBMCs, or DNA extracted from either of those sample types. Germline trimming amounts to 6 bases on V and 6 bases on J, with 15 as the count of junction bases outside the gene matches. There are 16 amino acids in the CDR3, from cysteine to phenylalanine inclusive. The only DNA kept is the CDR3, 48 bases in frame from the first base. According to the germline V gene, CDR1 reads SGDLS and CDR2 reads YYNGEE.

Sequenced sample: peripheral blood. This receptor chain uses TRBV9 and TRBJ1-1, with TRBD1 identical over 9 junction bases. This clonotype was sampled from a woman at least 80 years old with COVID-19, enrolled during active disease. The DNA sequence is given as TGTGCCAGCACTCAACAGGGGGCGCTCTCTGCCGCTGAAGCTTTCTTT. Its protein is CASTQQGALSAAEAFF.